This T cell receptor (beta chain) was recorded in a study of blood T cell repertoires in COVID-19. Background on the study: From the United States, Italy and Spain came samples of acute and convalescent COVID-19. The cDNA or gDNA used as material had been derived from T cells, B-cell-depleted T cells, or PBMCs.

As handled by the study authors: Nucleated cell number was recorded as an estimate derived from reference gene primer amplification. Assay: immunoSEQ multiplex PCR; the TCRdb copy retains only in-frame clones and omits some. V and J calls and clone size follow that table, whereas D and trimming were derived from the DNA. This table has 55,000 to 80,000 clones, approximately 79% appearing once. CDR1 is SGHKS, CDR2 YYEKEE, per germline (reference sequence). Trimming took off 7 bases at V and 5 bases at J, with 18 bases between the two ends. CDR3 length equals 14 residues. This clonotype originated in a man aged 80 or over with active COVID-19. V gene TRBV5-5 combines with J gene TRBJ2-5; possible D gene TRBD1, 6 bases. Sequencing input: peripheral blood. Written as DNA, the CDR3 is TGTGCCAGCTGGGGTGCAGGGGTCTTTGAGACCCAGTACTTC. Translating it yields CASWGAGVFETQYF. The full variable domain, with the rest looked up from reference TRBV5-5 and TRBJ2-5, is DAGVTQSPTHLIKTRGQQVTLRCSPISGHKSVSWYQQVLGQGPQFIFQYYEKEERGRGNFPDRFSARQFPNYSSELNVNALLLGDSALYLCASWGAGVFETQYFGPGTRLLVL.